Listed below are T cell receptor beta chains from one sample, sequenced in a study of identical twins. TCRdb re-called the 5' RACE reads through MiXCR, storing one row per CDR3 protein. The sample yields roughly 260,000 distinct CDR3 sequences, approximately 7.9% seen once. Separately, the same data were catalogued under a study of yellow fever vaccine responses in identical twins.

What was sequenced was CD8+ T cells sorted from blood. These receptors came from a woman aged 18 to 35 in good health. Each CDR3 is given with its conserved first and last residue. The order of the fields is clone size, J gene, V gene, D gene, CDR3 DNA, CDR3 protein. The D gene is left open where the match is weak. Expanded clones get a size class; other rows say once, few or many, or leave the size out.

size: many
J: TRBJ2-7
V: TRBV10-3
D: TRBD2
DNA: TGTGCCATCAGTGAGTCACTAGCGGGAGCGCCCTACGAGCAGTACTTC
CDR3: CAISESLAGAPYEQYF

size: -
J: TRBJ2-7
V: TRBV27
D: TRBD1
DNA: TGTGCCAGCAGTTTTCTCGGGACAGGAGATACTACGAGGCAGTACTTC
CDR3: CASSFLGTGDTTRQYF

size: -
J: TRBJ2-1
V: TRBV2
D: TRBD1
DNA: TGTGCCAGCAGACAAGTGGGACAGGCTGACAATGAGCAGTTCTTC
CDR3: CASRQVGQADNEQFF

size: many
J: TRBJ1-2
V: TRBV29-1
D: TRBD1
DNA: TGCAGCGTTGTGGGAGACAGGGAAATGAGGGGCTACACCTTC
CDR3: CSVVGDREMRGYTF

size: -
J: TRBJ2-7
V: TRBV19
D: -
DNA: TGTGCCAGTAGCCCGGGGGAGTCCTACGAGCAGTACTTC
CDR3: CASSPGESYEQYF

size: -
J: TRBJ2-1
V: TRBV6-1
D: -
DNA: TGTGCCAGCAGCCTACAGAATTACAATGAGCAGTTCTTC
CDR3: CASSLQNYNEQFF

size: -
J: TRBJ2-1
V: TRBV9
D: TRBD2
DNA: TGTGCCAGCAGCGCAGGAGGACTAGCGGGATCGGAGCAGTTCTTC
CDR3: CASSAGGLAGSEQFF

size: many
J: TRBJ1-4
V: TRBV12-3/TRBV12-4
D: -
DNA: TGTGCCAGCAGCCTCTACGCAACTAATGAAAAACTGTTTTTT
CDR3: CASSLYATNEKLFF

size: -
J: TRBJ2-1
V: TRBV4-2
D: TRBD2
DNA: TGTGCCAGCAGCCCAACGACTAGCGCTCCCTACAATGAGCAGTTCTTC
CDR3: CASSPTTSAPYNEQFF

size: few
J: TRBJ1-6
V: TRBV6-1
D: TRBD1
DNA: TGTGCCAGCAGGACAAGGACAGGGCTGTACAATTCACCCCTCCACTTT
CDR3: CASRTRTGLYNSPLHF

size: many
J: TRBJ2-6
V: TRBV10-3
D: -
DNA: TGTGCCATCAGTGGCGCTCCTGGGGCCAACGTCCTGACTTTC
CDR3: CAISGAPGANVLTF

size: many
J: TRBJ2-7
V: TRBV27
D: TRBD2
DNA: TGTGCCAGCAGTCCCGGGACTAGCGGCTACGAGCAGTACTTC
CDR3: CASSPGTSGYEQYF

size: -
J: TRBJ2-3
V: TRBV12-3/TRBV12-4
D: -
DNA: TGTGCCAGCAACAACGGGGGGCCGGGGGGAGATACGCAGTATTTT
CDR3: CASNNGGPGGDTQYF

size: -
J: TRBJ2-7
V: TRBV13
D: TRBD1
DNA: TGTGCCAGCAGCTCAGACTTGGGACAGGGTTCCTACGAGCAGTACTTC
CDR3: CASSSDLGQGSYEQYF

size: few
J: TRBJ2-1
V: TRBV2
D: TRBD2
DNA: TGTGCCAGCACCGAACAGGAGGCGGGAGGGCCGTCCTACAATGAGCAGTTCTTC
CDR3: CASTEQEAGGPSYNEQFF

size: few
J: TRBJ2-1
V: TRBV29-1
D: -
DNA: TGCAGCGTTGAAGGGGGGGAACTACCCCGGAATGAGCAGTTCTTC
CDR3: CSVEGGELPRNEQFF

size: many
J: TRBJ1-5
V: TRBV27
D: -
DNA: TGTGCCAGCAGACGGCCGGGCTACAATCAGCCCCAGCATTTT
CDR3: CASRRPGYNQPQHF

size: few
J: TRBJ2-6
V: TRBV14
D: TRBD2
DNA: TGTGCCAGCAGCCACGAGATCCTAGCGGGTGGCCGGGCCAACGTCCTGACTTTC
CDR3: CASSHEILAGGRANVLTF

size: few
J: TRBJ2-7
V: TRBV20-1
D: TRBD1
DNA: TGCAGTGCTAGAACCTCCGGGACAGGGGTCTACGAGCAGTACTTC
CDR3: CSARTSGTGVYEQYF

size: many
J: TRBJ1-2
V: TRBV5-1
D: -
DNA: TGCGCCAGCAGCTTGAGTGGGGTCCCCGGTGGCTACACCTTC
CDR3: CASSLSGVPGGYTF

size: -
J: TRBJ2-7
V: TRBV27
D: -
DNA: TGTGCCAGCAGTCTCCGGGACAACTACTACGAGCAGTACTTC
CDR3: CASSLRDNYYEQYF

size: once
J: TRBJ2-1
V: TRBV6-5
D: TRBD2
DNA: TGTGCCAGCACGCCAGCGGGGGGGCACAATGAGCAGTTCTTC
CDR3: CASTPAGGHNEQFF

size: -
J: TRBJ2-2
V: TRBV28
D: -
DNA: TGTGCCAGCAGTTTCCGATACACCGGGGAGCTGTTTTTT
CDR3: CASSFRYTGELFF

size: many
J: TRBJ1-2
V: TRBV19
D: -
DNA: TGTGCCAGTAGTATAGGGTACCCCACGGATGGCTACACCTTC
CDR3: CASSIGYPTDGYTF

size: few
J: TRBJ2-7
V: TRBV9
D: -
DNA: TGTGCCAGCAGCGTAGGTGGGGACACTAGCTACGAGCAGTACTTC
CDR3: CASSVGGDTSYEQYF

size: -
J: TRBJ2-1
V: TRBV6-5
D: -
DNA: TGTGCCAGCAGTTACGGGGAGAGGAATGAGCAGCTCTTC
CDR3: CASSYGERNEQLF

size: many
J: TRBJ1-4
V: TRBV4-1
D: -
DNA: TGCGCCAGCAGCCAACAGGACATGACTAATGAAAAACTGTTTTTT
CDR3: CASSQQDMTNEKLFF

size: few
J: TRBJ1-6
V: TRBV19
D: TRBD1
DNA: TGTGCCAGTAGTTTCTCCGGGACAGGCGGCTCACCCCTCCACTTT
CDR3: CASSFSGTGGSPLHF

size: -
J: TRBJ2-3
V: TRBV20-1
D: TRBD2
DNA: TGCAGTGCTAGAGGGGCGCGGGAGGGAGAAGATACGCAGTATTTT
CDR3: CSARGAREGEDTQYF

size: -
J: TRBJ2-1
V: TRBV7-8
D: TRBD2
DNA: TGTGCCAGCAGCTTCATACTAGCGGAGCACAATGAGCAGTTCTTC
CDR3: CASSFILAEHNEQFF

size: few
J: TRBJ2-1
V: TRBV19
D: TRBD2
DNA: TGTGCCAGTAGGGTGGCGGGAGCGAGCTCCTACAATGAGCAGTTCTTC
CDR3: CASRVAGASSYNEQFF

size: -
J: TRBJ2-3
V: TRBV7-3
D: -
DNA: TGTGCCAGCAGCTTAAACCAGGGTAGCAGACACACAGATACGCAGTATTTT
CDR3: CASSLNQGSRHTDTQYF

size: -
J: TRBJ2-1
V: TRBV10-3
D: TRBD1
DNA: TGTGCCATCAGGGTCGAACAGGGGATTATCGATGAGCAGTTCTTC
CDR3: CAIRVEQGIIDEQFF

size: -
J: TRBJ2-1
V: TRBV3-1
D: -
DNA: TGTGCCAGCAGCCAAGAATGGGACTCCTACAATGAGCAGTTCTTC
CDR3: CASSQEWDSYNEQFF

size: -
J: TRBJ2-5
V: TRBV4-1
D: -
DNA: TGCGCCAGCGGCGTCACACGGTCGGAAGAGACCCAGTACTTC
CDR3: CASGVTRSEETQYF

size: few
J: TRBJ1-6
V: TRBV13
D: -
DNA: TGTGCCAGCAGCCGAGGAGGTACGGATTCACCCCTCCACTTT
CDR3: CASSRGGTDSPLHF

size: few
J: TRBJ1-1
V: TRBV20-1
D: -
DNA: TGCAGTGCTACTAAGAAGTACACTGAAGCTTTCTTT
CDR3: CSATKKYTEAFF

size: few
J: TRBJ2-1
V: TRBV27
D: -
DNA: TGTGCCAGCAGTTTATCTCGGGAGCTCAATGAGCAGTTCTTC
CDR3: CASSLSRELNEQFF

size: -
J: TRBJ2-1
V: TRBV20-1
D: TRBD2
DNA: TGCAGTGCCCGACTAGCGGGAGGGAATGAGCAGTTCTTC
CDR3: CSARLAGGNEQFF

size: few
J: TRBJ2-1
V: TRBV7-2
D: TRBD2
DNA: TGTGCCAGCAGCTTAAGAGGTGCGGGGGTCTACAATGAGCAGTTCTTC
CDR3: CASSLRGAGVYNEQFF

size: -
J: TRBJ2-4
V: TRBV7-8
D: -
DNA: TGTGCCAGCACCCCCACCGGGACGATCTATTACTTC
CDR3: CASTPTGTIYYF

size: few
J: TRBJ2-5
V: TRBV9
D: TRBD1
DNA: TGTGCCAGCAGCGCCGTCAGACAGGGTCAAGAGACCCAGTACTTC
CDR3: CASSAVRQGQETQYF

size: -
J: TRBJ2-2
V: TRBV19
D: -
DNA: TGTGCCAGTGAAAGGGGAACAGACACCGGGGAGCTGTTTTTT
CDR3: CASERGTDTGELFF

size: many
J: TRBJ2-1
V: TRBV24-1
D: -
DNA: TGTGCCACCAGTGATATAGCGGATATGTCTCTCAGAGAGCAGTTCTTC
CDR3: CATSDIADMSLREQFF

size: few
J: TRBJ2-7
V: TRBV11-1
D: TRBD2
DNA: TGTGCCAGCAGCGGACGGACTAGCGGCAATCCCCCACGCTACGAGCAGTACTTC
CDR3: CASSGRTSGNPPRYEQYF

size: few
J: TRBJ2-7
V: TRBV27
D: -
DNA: TGTGCCAGCAGTTACAGGGACCACTACGAGCAGTACTTC
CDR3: CASSYRDHYEQYF

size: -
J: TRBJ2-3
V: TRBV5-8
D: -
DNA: TGTGCCAGCAGCTTCAACGGACTAGATACGCAGTATTTT
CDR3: CASSFNGLDTQYF

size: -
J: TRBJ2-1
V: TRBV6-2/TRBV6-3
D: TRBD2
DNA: TGTGCCAGCAGAGGGACTAGCGGGGGCGATGAGCAGTTCTTC
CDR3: CASRGTSGGDEQFF

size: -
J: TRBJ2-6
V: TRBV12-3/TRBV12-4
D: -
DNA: TGTGCCAGCAGAATTACAGAATCTGGGGCCAACGTCCTGACTTTC
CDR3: CASRITESGANVLTF

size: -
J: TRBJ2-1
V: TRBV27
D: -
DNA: TGTGCCAGCAGTTTATTAGGAGGGTACAATGAGCAGTTCTTC
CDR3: CASSLLGGYNEQFF

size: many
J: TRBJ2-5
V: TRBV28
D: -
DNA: TGTGCCAGCAGTTCTCCTGAGGGGCGGTACCAAGAGACCCAGTACTTC
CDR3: CASSSPEGRYQETQYF

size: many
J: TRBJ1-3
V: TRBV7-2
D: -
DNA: TGTGCCAGCAGCGTAATCTTGGGAGGAAACACCATATATTTT
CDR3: CASSVILGGNTIYF

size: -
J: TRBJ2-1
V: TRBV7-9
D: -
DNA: TGTGCCAGCAGCTCCCCGGTAGATAATGAGCAGTTCTTC
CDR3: CASSSPVDNEQFF

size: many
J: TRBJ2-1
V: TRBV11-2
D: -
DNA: TGTGCCAGCATCTCTTCACGGGACAATGAGCAGTTCTTC
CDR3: CASISSRDNEQFF